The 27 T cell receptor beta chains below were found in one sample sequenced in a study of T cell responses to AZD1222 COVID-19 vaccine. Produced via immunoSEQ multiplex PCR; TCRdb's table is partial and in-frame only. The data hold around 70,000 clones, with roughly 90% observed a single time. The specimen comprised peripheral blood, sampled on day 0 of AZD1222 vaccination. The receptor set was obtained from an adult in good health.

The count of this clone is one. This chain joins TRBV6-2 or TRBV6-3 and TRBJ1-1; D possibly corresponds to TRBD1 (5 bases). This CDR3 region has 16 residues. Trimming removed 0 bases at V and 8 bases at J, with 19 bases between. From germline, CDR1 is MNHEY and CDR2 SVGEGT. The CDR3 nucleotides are TGTGCCAGCAGTTACTCGAAGAGGGGCCCAAGGCCAGAAGCTTTCTTT. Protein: CASSYSKRGPRPEAFF.

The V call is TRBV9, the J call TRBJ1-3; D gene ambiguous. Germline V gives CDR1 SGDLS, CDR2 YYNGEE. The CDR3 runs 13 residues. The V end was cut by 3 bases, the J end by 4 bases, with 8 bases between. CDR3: CASSAANGNTIYF. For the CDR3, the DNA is TGTGCCAGCAGCGCGGCGAACGGAAACACCATATATTTT.

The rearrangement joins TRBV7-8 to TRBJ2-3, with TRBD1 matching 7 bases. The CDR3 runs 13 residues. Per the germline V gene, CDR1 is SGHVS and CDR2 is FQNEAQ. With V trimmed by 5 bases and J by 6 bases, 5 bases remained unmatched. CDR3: CASSHRGGDTQYF. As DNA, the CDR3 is TGTGCCAGCAGCCACAGGGGCGGGGATACGCAGTATTTT. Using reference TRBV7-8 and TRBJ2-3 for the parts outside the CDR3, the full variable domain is GAGVSQSPRYKVAKRGQDVALRCDPISGHVSLFWYQQALGQGPEFLTYFQNEAQLDKSGLPSDRFFAERPEGSVSTLKIQRTQQEDSAVYLCASSHRGGDTQYFGPGTRLTVL.

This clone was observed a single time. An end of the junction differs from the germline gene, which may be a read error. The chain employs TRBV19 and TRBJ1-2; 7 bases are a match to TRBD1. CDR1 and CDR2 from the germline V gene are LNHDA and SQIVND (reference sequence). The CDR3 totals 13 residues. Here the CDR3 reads CASSPGTAYGCTF. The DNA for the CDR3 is TGTGCCAGTAGCCCCGGGACAGCCTATGGCTGCACCTTC.

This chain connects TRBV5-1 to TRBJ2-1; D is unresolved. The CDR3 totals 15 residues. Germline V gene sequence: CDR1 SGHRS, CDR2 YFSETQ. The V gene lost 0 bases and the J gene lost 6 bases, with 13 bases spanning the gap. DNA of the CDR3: TGCGCCAGCAGCTTGGGTGCGGAGTTGGCCAATGAGCAGTTCTTC. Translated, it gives CASSLGAELANEQFF. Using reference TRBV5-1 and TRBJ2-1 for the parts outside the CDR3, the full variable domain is KAGVTQTPRYLIKTRGQQVTLSCSPISGHRSVSWYQQTPGQGLQFLFEYFSETQRNKGNFPGRFSGRQFSNSRSEMNVSTLELGDSALYLCASSLGAELANEQFFGPGTRLTVL.

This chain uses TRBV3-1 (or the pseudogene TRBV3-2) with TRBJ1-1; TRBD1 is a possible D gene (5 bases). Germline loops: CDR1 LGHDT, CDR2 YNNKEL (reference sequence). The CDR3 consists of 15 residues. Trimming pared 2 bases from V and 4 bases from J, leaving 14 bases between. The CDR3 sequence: CASSQQGGRGTEAFF. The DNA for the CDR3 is TGTGCCAGCAGCCAACAGGGCGGCCGGGGCACTGAAGCTTTCTTT.

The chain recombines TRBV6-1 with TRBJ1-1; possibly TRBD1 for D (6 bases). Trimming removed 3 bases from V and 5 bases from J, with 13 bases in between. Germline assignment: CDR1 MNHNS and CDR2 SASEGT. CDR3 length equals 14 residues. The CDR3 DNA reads TGTGCCAGCAGTGAGCGACAGGCGGTAACTGAAGCTTTCTTT. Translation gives CASSERQAVTEAFF.

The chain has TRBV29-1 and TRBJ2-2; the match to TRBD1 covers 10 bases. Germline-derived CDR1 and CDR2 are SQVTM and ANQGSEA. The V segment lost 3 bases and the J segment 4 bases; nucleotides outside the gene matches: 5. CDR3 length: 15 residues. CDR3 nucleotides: TGCAGCGTTGAGGGGACAGGGGACCCCACCGGGGAGCTGTTTTTT. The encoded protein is CSVEGTGDPTGELFF.

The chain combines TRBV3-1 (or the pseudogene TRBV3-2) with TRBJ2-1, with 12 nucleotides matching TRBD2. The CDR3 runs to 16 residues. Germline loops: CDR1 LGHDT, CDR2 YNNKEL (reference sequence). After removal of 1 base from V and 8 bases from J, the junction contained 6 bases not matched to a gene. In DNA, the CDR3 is TGTGCCAGCAGCCAAGGGACTAGCGGGATTAAACATGAGCAGTTCTTC. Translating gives CASSQGTSGIKHEQFF.

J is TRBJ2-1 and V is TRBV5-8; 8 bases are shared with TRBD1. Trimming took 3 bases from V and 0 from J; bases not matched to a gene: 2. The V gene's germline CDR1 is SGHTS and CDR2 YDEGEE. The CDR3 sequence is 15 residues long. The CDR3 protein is CASSSTGASYNEQFF. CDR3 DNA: TGTGCCAGCAGCTCGACAGGGGCCTCCTACAATGAGCAGTTCTTC.

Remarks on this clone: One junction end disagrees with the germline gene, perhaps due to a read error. As DNA, the CDR3 is TGTGCCGGCAGTATTAGCGGAGAGATCCAAGAGACCCAGTACTTC. Translated, it gives CAGSISGEIQETQYF. The genes are TRBV6-5 and TRBJ2-5; D is possibly TRBD2 (6 bases). The CDR3 is made up of 15 amino acids. Germline V gene sequence: CDR1 MNHEY, CDR2 SVGAGI.

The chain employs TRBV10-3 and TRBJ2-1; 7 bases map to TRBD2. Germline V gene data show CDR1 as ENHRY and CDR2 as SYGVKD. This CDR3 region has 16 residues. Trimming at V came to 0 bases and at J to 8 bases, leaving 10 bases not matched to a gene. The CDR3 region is CAISESGGRGGDEQFF. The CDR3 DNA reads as TGTGCCATCAGTGAGTCCGGCGGGAGAGGTGGCGATGAGCAGTTCTTC.

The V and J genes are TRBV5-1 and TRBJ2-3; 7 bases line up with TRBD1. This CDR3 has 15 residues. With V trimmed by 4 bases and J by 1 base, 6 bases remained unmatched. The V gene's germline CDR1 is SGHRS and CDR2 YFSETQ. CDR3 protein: CASSVDRVGTDTQYF. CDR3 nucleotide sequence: TGCGCCAGCAGCGTCGACAGGGTGGGCACAGATACGCAGTATTTT.

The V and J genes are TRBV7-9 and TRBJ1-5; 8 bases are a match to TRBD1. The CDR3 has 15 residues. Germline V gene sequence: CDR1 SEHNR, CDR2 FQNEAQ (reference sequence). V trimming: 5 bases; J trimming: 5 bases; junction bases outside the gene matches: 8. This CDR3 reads CASSLGQGEYQPQHF. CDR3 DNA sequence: TGTGCCAGCAGCCTCGGACAGGGAGAATATCAGCCCCAGCATTTT.

CDR3 coding DNA: TGTGCCAGCAGCCGGGGACAGGGGACTGACTATGGCTACACCTTC. It yields the protein CASSRGQGTDYGYTF. This chain connects TRBV3-1 (or the pseudogene TRBV3-2) to TRBJ1-2; 10 bases fit TRBD1. The V gene's germline CDR1 is LGHDT and CDR2 YNNKEL (reference sequence). V shed 4 bases, J shed 3 bases, and the junction held 5 bases outside the gene matches. The CDR3 runs to 15 residues.

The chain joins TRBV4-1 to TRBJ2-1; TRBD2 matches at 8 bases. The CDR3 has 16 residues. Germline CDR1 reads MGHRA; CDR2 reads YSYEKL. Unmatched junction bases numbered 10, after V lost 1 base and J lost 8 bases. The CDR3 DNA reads TGCGCCAGCAGCCAAGCCGGGACTAGTGGCTTCTATGAGCAGTTCTTC. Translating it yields CASSQAGTSGFYEQFF.

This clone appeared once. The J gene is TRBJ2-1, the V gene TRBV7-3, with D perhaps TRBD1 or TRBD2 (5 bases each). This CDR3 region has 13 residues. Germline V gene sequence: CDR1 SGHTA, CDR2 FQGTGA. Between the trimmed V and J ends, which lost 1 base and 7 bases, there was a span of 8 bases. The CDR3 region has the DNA TGTGCCAGCAGCTTAATCTGGGGGAATGAGCAGTTCTTC. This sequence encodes CASSLIWGNEQFF.

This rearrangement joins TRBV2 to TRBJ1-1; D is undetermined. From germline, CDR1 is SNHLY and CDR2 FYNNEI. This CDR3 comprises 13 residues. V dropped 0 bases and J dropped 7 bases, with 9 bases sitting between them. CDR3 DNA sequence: TGTGCCAGCAGTGAAGCCTCTTTGGATGAAGCTTTCTTT. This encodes CASSEASLDEAFF.

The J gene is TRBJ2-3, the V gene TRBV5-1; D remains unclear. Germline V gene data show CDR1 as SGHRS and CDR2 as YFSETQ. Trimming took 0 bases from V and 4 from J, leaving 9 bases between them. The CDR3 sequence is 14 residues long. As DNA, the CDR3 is TGCGCCAGCAGCTTGGCCGATGTGGCAGATACGCAGTATTTT. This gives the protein CASSLADVADTQYF.

The CDR3 reads CASSQGVGDTQYF. Here the CDR3 DNA reads TGTGCCAGCAGCCAGGGGGTTGGAGATACGCAGTATTTT. V is TRBV3-1 (or the pseudogene TRBV3-2) and J is TRBJ2-3; D may be TRBD1 or TRBD2 (5 bases each). CDR3 size: 13 residues. Germline V gene lookup returns CDR1 LGHDT and CDR2 YNNKEL (reference sequence). Trimming took 3 bases from V and 5 from J, leaving 9 bases between them.

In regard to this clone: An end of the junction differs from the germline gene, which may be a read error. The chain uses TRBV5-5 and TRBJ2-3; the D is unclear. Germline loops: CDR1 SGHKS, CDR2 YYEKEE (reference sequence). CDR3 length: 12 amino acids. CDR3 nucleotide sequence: TGTGCCAGCAGTTTGGATGTAGATACGCAGTATTTT. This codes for CASSLDVDTQYF.

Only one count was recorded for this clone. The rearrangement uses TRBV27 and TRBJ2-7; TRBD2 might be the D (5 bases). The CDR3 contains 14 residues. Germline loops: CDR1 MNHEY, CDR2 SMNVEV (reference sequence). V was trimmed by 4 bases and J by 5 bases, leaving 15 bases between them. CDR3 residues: CASSSLGRGDEQYF. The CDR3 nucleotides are TGTGCCAGCAGTTCCCTCGGACGGGGAGACGAGCAGTACTTC.

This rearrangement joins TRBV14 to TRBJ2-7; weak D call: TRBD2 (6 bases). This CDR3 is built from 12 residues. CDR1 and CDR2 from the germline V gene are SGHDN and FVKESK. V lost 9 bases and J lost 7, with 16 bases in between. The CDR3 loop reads CASTTGGEEQYF. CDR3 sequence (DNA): TGTGCCAGTACTACCGGGGGTGAGGAGCAGTACTTC.

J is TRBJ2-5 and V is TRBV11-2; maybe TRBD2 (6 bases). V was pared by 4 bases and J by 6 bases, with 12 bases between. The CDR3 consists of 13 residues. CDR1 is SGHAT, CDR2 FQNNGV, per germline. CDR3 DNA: TGTGCCAGCAGCTCGGGGGTCCTAAAGACCCAGTACTTC. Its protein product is CASSSGVLKTQYF.

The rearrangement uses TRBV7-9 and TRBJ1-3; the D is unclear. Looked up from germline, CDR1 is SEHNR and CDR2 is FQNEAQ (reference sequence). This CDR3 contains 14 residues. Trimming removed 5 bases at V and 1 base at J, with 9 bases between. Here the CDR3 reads CASSPGGSGNTIYF. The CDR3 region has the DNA TGTGCCAGCAGCCCCGGTGGGTCTGGAAACACCATATATTTT.

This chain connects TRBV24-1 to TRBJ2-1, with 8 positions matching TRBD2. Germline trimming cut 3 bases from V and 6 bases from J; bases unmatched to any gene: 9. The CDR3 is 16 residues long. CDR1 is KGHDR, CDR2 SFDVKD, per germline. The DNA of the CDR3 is TGTGCCACCAGTGATCCCCCTAGCGGGCGCGGCAATGAGCAGTTCTTC. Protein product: CATSDPPSGRGNEQFF.

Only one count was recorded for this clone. The CDR3 coding sequence is TGTGCCAGCAGCTTAATGACTAGCGGGAGTTACGAGCAGTACTTC. Encoded protein: CASSLMTSGSYEQYF. The chain couples TRBV7-6 to TRBJ2-7; the match to TRBD2 covers 12 bases. The length of the CDR3 is 15 residues. Germline CDR1 reads SGHVS; CDR2 reads FNYEAQ. The V gene end was trimmed by 2 bases and the J gene end by 4 bases; junction bases not matched to a gene: 3.